A selection of T cell receptor beta chains follows, all from one sample in a study of early T cells in non-severe SARS-CoV-2 infection. In TCRdb, the 5' RACE reads were re-called with MiXCR into one record per CDR3 protein. The sample contains more than 25,000 distinct CDR3 sequences, around 6% of which appear only once. The sample consisted of whole blood. The receptors were sampled from an adult who was a healthcare worker with PCR-confirmed SARS-CoV-2 infection or an uninfected control (not recorded which). CDR3s include the opening cysteine and the closing phenylalanine or tryptophan. D genes are given only for firm matches. Clone size is stated in some rows and not others, as once, few, many or a class when expanded.

d_gene,abundance,v_gene,j_gene,CDR3nt,CDR3aa
NA,many,TRBV7-2,TRBJ2-3,TGTGCCAGCAGCTTATCCGGGCCAACCCTGATTAGAGTCACAGATACGCAGTATTTT,CASSLSGPTLIRVTDTQYF
NA,many,TRBV6-5,TRBJ1-1,TGTGCCAGCAGTTACTCTTGGGGCGCTGGGTCGCCTGAAGCTTTCTTT,CASSYSWGAGSPEAFF
NA,medium-sized,TRBV27,TRBJ2-1,TGTGCCAGCAGTTTAGACCCCCACTCCAATGAGCAGTTCTTC,CASSLDPHSNEQFF
TRBD1,many,TRBV12-3/TRBV12-4,TRBJ2-1,TGTGCCAGCAGTTTCGGCAGGGGGCGAATGAATGAGCAGTTCTTC,CASSFGRGRMNEQFF
TRBD1,many,TRBV14,TRBJ1-6,TGTGCCAGCAGCCAAGGGAGGCAGGACAGGAGGGCTTGGAATTCACCCCTCCACTTT,CASSQGRQDRRAWNSPLHF
NA,many,TRBV12-3/TRBV12-4,TRBJ1-1,TGTGCCAGCAGTCTCAGGGAGGGGAACACTGAAGCTTTCTTT,CASSLREGNTEAFF
NA,many,TRBV6-5,TRBJ2-1,TGTGCCAGCAGTTACTTGGGCGGACCTAATGAGCAGTTCTTC,CASSYLGGPNEQFF
TRBD1,NA,TRBV6-6,TRBJ1-2,TGTGCCAGCAGCCCCGGACAGGGGAGAGGCTATGGCTACACCTTC,CASSPGQGRGYGYTF
NA,many,TRBV20-1,TRBJ2-2,TGCATTTTTTCCCCAGGGAACCTACCCGGGGAGCTGTTTTTT,CIFSPGNLPGELFF
NA,many,TRBV28,TRBJ2-3,TGTGCCAGCAGTTTCCCGGGCTTGGTGGGTACGCAGTATTTT,CASSFPGLVGTQYF
TRBD1,few,TRBV29-1,TRBJ1-1,TGCAGCGTTGAGAGCGGACAGGGGTCCACTGAAGCTTTCTTT,CSVESGQGSTEAFF
TRBD1,NA,TRBV19,TRBJ1-5,TGTGCCAGTAGTGTCCCCCGTGACAGGGGGGGTAGCAATCAGCCCCAGCATTTT,CASSVPRDRGGSNQPQHF
TRBD1,many,TRBV7-2,TRBJ1-5,TGTGCCAGCAGCTTAGGGCTCAGGGGGGGTAGTCCCCAGCATTTT,CASSLGLRGGSPQHF
TRBD2,few,TRBV20-1,TRBJ2-1,TGCAGTCCTACCCGCGGGGGGCCAGGGTACAATGAGCAGTTCTTC,CSPTRGGPGYNEQFF
NA,few,TRBV29-1,TRBJ1-1,TGCAGCGTGTCGGTTGATCGGGACACTGAAGCTTTCTTT,CSVSVDRDTEAFF
TRBD2,many,TRBV11-2,TRBJ2-3,TGTGCCAGCAGCTTAGTTAAGGGACTAGCGGGGGCCACAGATACGCAGTATTTT,CASSLVKGLAGATDTQYF
NA,few,TRBV3-1,TRBJ1-1,TGTGCCAGCAGCCAATCGGGCTGGAACACTGAAGCTTTCTTT,CASSQSGWNTEAFF
TRBD2,many,TRBV4-3,TRBJ2-7,TGCGCCAGCAGCCCGGTGGCGGGGGGGTTCTACGAGCAGTACTTC,CASSPVAGGFYEQYF
NA,medium-sized,TRBV11-2,TRBJ2-3,TGTGCCAGCAGCTTCCCGGGGGCGACAGGGAGCACAGATACGCAGTATTTT,CASSFPGATGSTDTQYF